A single sample is the source of the 5 T cell receptor beta chains below, sequenced in a study of Ad26.COV2.S vaccination and SARS-CoV-2 variants. The method was immunoSEQ multiplex PCR; TCRdb's version includes in-frame clones alone and lacks a portion of them. This table holds about 350,000 clones, approximately 90% found once. The sample here was peripheral blood, taken after recovery from COVID-19. These receptor sequences come from a human donor who had recovered from COVID-19.

For this clone: Different DNA sequences within this sample yield the same CDR3. The chain employs TRBV6-6 and TRBJ1-1, with D maybe TRBD1 (6 bases). The CDR3 totals 13 residues. CDR1 and CDR2 (germline): MNHNY, SVGAGI (reference sequence). Between the trimmed V and J ends, which lost 4 bases and 2 bases, there was a span of 8 bases. CDR3 sequence: CASSLQGNTEAFF. The CDR3 coding sequence is TGTGCCAGCAGTTTACAGGGAAACACTGAAGCTTTCTTT.

This chain uses TRBV11-2 with TRBJ2-3; unclear D gene. The CDR3 is made up of 12 amino acids. The V gene's germline CDR1 is SGHAT and CDR2 FQNNGV. Trimming stripped 4 bases from V and 7 bases from J, with 9 bases between. The CDR3 sequence is CASSSSGNTQYF. CDR3 coding DNA: TGTGCCAGCAGCTCCTCCGGAAATACGCAGTATTTT.

The chain is built from TRBV5-1 and TRBJ1-1; D is perhaps TRBD1 (5 bases). Germline assignment: CDR1 SGHRS and CDR2 YFSETQ. The germline V and J ends were trimmed by 3 bases and 1 base, with 7 bases remaining between them. The CDR3 length is 13 residues. CDR3 protein: CASSSTGNTEAFF. CDR3 DNA sequence: TGCGCCAGCAGCTCTACAGGGAACACTGAAGCTTTCTTT.

J is TRBJ1-1 and V is TRBV12-5; 7 positions agree with TRBD1. From germline, CDR1 is LGHNT and CDR2 FRNRAP. Germline trimming cut 3 bases from V and 5 bases from J; bases unmatched to any gene: 12. This CDR3 has 16 amino acids. Here the CDR3 DNA reads TGTGCTAGTGGTTTAGTGGCAGGGGGGATGGGAACTGAAGCTTTCTTT. This encodes CASGLVAGGMGTEAFF. Variable domain in full (rest from reference TRBV12-5 and TRBJ1-1): DARVTQTPRHKVTEMGQEVTMRCQPILGHNTVFWYRQTMMQGLELLAYFRNRAPLDDSGMPKDRFSAEMPDATLATLKIQPSEPRDSAVYFCASGLVAGGMGTEAFFGQGTRLTVV.

The CDR3 loop is CASSKRKAGAYEQYF. The CDR3 DNA reads as TGTGCCAGCAGCAAAAGGAAAGCGGGGGCTTACGAGCAGTACTTC. V is TRBV21-1 and J is TRBJ2-7; the D call in the table, TRBD2, was not verified against the DNA. TRBV21-1 represents a pseudogene. The CDR3 runs to 15 residues.